Following are 21 T cell receptor beta chains from one sample sequenced in a study of immune evolution from preneoplasia to lung adenocarcinoma. Here immunoSEQ multiplex PCR was the method, and the copy in TCRdb shows in-frame clones only, minus some. The data show some 8,500 clones, 70% to 90% seen once. Material: FFPE minimally invasive lung adenocarcinoma tissue. These receptors all stem from a person aged 65 to 79 with lung adenocarcinoma.

V gene TRBV5-1 combines with J gene TRBJ2-3; 11 bases match TRBD2. Germline assignment: CDR1 SGHRS and CDR2 YFSETQ. The V and J ends lost 1 base and 1 base, in that order; junction bases with no gene match: 2. There are 16 residues in the CDR3. The CDR3 nucleotides read TGCGCCAGCAGCTTGCTGACTAGCGGGGGCACAGATACGCAGTATTTT. Its protein is CASSLLTSGGTDTQYF.

This chain connects TRBV19 to TRBJ1-5; possible D gene TRBD1, 6 bases. V was pared by 5 bases and J by 0 bases, with 11 bases between. Germline V gene sequence: CDR1 LNHDA, CDR2 SQIVND (reference sequence). The CDR3 loop spans 15 amino acids. The CDR3, as DNA: TGTGCCAGTAGTGCAGGGGAGACTAGCAATCAGCCCCAGCATTTT. Translating it yields CASSAGETSNQPQHF.

The chain employs TRBV28 and TRBJ2-5; D not certain. Trimming stripped 5 bases from V and 1 base from J, with 20 bases between. The germline V gene has CDR1 MDHEN and CDR2 SYDVKM. The CDR3 loop spans 17 amino acids. CDR3 DNA: TGTGCCAGCAGTCCCCCCCGTCGGTTGCGACCCCAAGAGACCCAGTACTTC. This translates into CASSPPRRLRPQETQYF.

The chain couples TRBV19 to TRBJ1-2, with unresolved D. Germline CDR1 reads LNHDA; CDR2 reads SQIVND (reference sequence). CDR3 length: 12 residues. Trimming took 5 bases from V and 8 from J, leaving 12 bases between them. CDR3 residues: CASSLNGYGYTF. The CDR3 nucleotides read TGTGCCAGTAGTCTAAATGGGTACGGCTACACCTTC.

The chain uses TRBV7-9 and TRBJ1-3; D is ambiguous. V was cut by 5 bases and J by 6 bases, with 5 bases left in between. The CDR3 consists of 11 residues. Germline V lookup: CDR1 SEHNR, CDR2 FQNEAQ (reference sequence). This CDR3 is CASSPTNTIYF. DNA for the CDR3: TGTGCCAGCAGCCCGACAAACACCATATATTTT.

The chain couples TRBV4-1 to TRBJ1-2, with D possibly TRBD1 on 6 matching bases. Deletions cut 1 base from V and 5 bases from J, with 23 bases between. The length of the CDR3 is 18 residues. Per the germline V gene, CDR1 is MGHRA and CDR2 is YSYEKL. The CDR3 nucleotides read TGCGCCAGCAGCCAAGGACTGAGGGGGACGCGGAGTGGATATGGCTACACCTTC. It yields the protein CASSQGLRGTRSGYGYTF.

V and J are TRBV5-1 and TRBJ2-5; 7 bases fit TRBD1. Germline assignment: CDR1 SGHRS and CDR2 YFSETQ. The CDR3 consists of 17 residues. V gave up 4 bases and J gave up 1 base; unmatched junction bases: 13. The CDR3: CASSPFTTGRGQETQYF. The CDR3 nucleotides read TGCGCCAGCAGCCCCTTCACGACAGGGAGAGGCCAAGAGACCCAGTACTTC.

This clone has just one count. This chain links TRBV6-6 with TRBJ1-4; no definite D call. Per germline, CDR1 MNHNY and CDR2 SVGAGI (reference sequence). V lost 7 bases and J 5 bases, leaving 8 bases between the germline ends. The CDR3 spans 12 residues. The CDR3 bases are TGTGCCAGCACGGCACGGAATGAAAAACTGTTTTTT. This encodes CASTARNEKLFF.

This rearrangement joins TRBV9 to TRBJ2-3, with 13 bases that match TRBD2. CDR1 and CDR2 from the germline V gene are SGDLS and YYNGEE. Unmatched junction bases numbered 5, after V lost 0 bases and J lost 4 bases. This CDR3 spans 17 amino acids. CDR3 protein: CASSVAGTSGVADTQYF. The DNA for the CDR3 is TGTGCCAGCAGCGTAGCGGGGACTAGCGGGGTGGCAGATACGCAGTATTTT.

This sequence joins TRBV2 and TRBJ1-5; 7 bases are shared with TRBD1. The CDR3 has 15 residues. The junction had 4 bases not matched to a gene; V was cut back by 5 bases and J by 0 bases. CDR1 and CDR2 (germline): SNHLY, FYNNEI. The CDR3 loop reads CASSWDSISNQPQHF. The CDR3 DNA reads as TGTGCCAGCAGTTGGGACAGTATTAGCAATCAGCCCCAGCATTTT.

The V and J genes are TRBV5-1 and TRBJ2-7; 8 nucleotides match TRBD1. Losses at the gene ends were 4 bases for V and 5 bases for J; bases not matched to a gene: 8. In germline, CDR1 is SGHRS, CDR2 YFSETQ. This CDR3 has 14 residues. CDR3 in amino acids: CASSNGQGGDEQYF. The CDR3 nucleotides read TGCGCCAGCAGCAATGGACAGGGAGGCGACGAGCAGTACTTC.

J is TRBJ2-7 and V is TRBV30; D unclear. Germline V gene lookup returns CDR1 GTSNPN and CDR2 SVGIG (reference sequence). V dropped 0 bases and J dropped 5 bases, with 11 bases sitting between them. The CDR3 is 13 amino acids. The CDR3 DNA sequence: TGTGCCTGGAGTGTACAGACAAGTGACGAGCAGTACTTC. Its translation: CAWSVQTSDEQYF.

The V gene is TRBV6-6, the J gene TRBJ2-2; no clear D. The CDR3 contains 14 residues. V was trimmed by 6 bases and J by 1 base, leaving 9 bases between them. Germline CDR1 is MNHNY and CDR2 is SVGAGI (reference sequence). The CDR3 nucleotides are TGTGCCAGCAGCCGATTCTTGAACACCGGGGAGCTGTTTTTT. It is translated as CASSRFLNTGELFF.

This sequence joins TRBV5-8 and TRBJ2-5; 7 bases are a match to TRBD2. There are 13 residues in the CDR3. The trim removed 4 bases at V and 5 bases at J, leaving 5 bases unmatched. Germline V lookup: CDR1 SGHTS, CDR2 YDEGEE. The CDR3 reads CASSRAGDETQYF. CDR3 DNA: TGTGCCAGCAGCCGCGCGGGGGATGAGACCCAGTACTTC.

Concerning this clone itself: One end of the junction fails to match germline, which may point to a read error. V usage is TRBV5-4 and J usage is TRBJ1-6; a possible D gene is TRBD1 (5 bases). Germline V gene data show CDR1 as SGHNT and CDR2 as YYREEE (reference sequence). CDR3 length: 14 residues. The CDR3: CASSLGGYTSPLHF. The CDR3, as DNA: TGTGCCAGCAGCTTGGGGGGGTATACTTCACCCCTCCACTTT.

V and J are TRBV5-4 and TRBJ1-4; D ambiguous. The germline V gene has CDR1 SGHNT and CDR2 YYREEE (reference sequence). V lost 0 bases and J 8 bases, leaving 5 bases between the germline ends. The CDR3 length is 12 residues. This CDR3 reads CASSLDREKLFF. CDR3 nucleotides: TGTGCCAGCAGCTTGGATAGGGAAAAACTGTTTTTT. Full variable domain (outside the CDR3, taken from reference TRBV5-4 and TRBJ1-4): ETGVTQSPTHLIKTRGQQVTLRCSSQSGHNTVSWYQQALGQGPQFIFQYYREEENGRGNFPPRFSGLQFPNYSSELNVNALELDDSALYLCASSLDREKLFFGSGTQLSVL.

V and J are TRBV5-1 and TRBJ1-3; the match to TRBD1 covers 8 bases. The CDR3 runs to 16 residues. The germline V gene encodes CDR1 SGHRS and CDR2 YFSETQ. The ends lost 4 bases at V and 0 bases at J; junction bases unmatched: 6. CDR3 coding DNA: TGCGCCAGCAGCGCAACAGGGGGAAGCTCTGGAAACACCATATATTTT. It specifies CASSATGGSSGNTIYF.

The chain has TRBV14 and TRBJ2-7, with TRBD1 as a possible D gene (6 bases). Between the trimmed V and J ends, which lost 4 bases and 4 bases, there was a span of 14 bases. Germline CDR1 and CDR2: SGHDN and FVKESK. The CDR3 is made up of 14 amino acids. The DNA for the CDR3 is TGTGCCAGCAGCCGCTTGACAGGATTTTACGAGCAGTACTTC. This codes for CASSRLTGFYEQYF.

A word on this clone: In the same sample, other DNA sequences code for this CDR3. The CDR3 is CAWSGRQGVLYYGYTF. CDR3 DNA: TGTGCCTGGAGTGGCCGACAGGGTGTCCTTTACTATGGCTACACCTTC. V is TRBV30 and J is TRBJ1-2, with 7 bases matching TRBD1. The germline gives CDR1 GTSNPN, CDR2 SVGIG (reference sequence). The CDR3 contains 16 residues. V trimming: 1 base; J trimming: 3 bases; junction bases outside the gene matches: 11.

This chain joins TRBV29-1 and TRBJ2-7; TRBD1 matches at 8 bases. Germline-derived CDR1 and CDR2 are SQVTM and ANQGSEA. The V gene end was trimmed by 6 bases and the J gene end by 3 bases; junction bases not matched to a gene: 4. This CDR3 contains 12 residues. The CDR3 protein is CSVSTGGYEQYF. The CDR3 coding sequence is TGCAGCGTGTCAACAGGGGGCTACGAGCAGTACTTC.

The table lists this clone with a count of one. The chain carries TRBV28 and TRBJ1-6, with D possibly matching TRBD1 (5 bases). Germline assignment: CDR1 MDHEN and CDR2 SYDVKM. The CDR3 consists of 16 residues. The V and J ends lost 6 bases and 7 bases respectively, with 19 bases between them. CDR3 loop: CASSQDPRTRNSPLHF. In nucleotides, the CDR3 is TGTGCCAGCAGCCAAGACCCAAGGACAAGGAATTCACCCCTCCACTTT. Looking up the rest from reference TRBV28 and TRBJ1-6 gives the full variable domain: DVKVTQSSRYLVKRTGEKVFLECVQDMDHENMFWYRQDPGLGLRLIYFSYDVKMKEKGDIPEGYSVSREKKERFSLILESASTNQTSMYLCASSQDPRTRNSPLHFGNGTRLTVT.